Following are 10 T cell receptor beta chains from one sample sequenced in a study of blood T cell repertoires in COVID-19 (dated by TCRdb to 2020 to 2021). The receptor library was made with the immunoSEQ multiplex PCR assay. In its TCRdb copy, this immuneACCESS table keeps in-frame sequences only and misses some clones. Where compared with another copy, unresolved V genes explain less than half of these, and the others have no known cause. The sample profile shows some 370,000 clones; around 87% of them were found once. Together, the top ten hold about 10% of the sample. The sample comprised peripheral blood. All receptors come from a woman aged 25 to 45 with COVID-19, enrolled during active disease.

The V call is TRBV28, the J call TRBJ1-2; TRBD1 might be the D (6 bases). Germline V gene data show CDR1 as MDHEN and CDR2 as SYDVKM. The CDR3 consists of 11 residues. Trimming took off 4 bases at V and 8 bases at J, with 8 bases between the two ends. CDR3 bases: TGTGCCAGCAGTTACAGGGTAGGCTACACCTTC. Amino acid sequence: CASSYRVGYTF.

This clone was counted between two and nine times. The chain couples TRBV7-2 to TRBJ2-7, with D possibly matching TRBD2 (5 bases). The CDR3 is 14 amino acids. Per germline, CDR1 SGHTA and CDR2 FQGNSA. Trimming removed 5 bases at V and 5 bases at J, with 16 bases between. CDR3 nucleotide sequence: TGTGCCAGCAGCCCCCGCGGGTTTGGACACGAGCAGTACTTC. Protein product: CASSPRGFGHEQYF. Supplemented by reference TRBV7-2 and TRBJ2-7, the full variable domain reads GAGVSQSPSNKVTEKGKDVELRCDPISGHTALYWYRQSLGQGLEFLIYFQGNSAPDKSGLPSDRFSAERTGGSVSTLTIQRTQQEDSAVYLCASSPRGFGHEQYFGPGTRLTVT.

The rearrangement uses TRBV18 and TRBJ2-7; 8 bases line up with TRBD1. This CDR3 comprises 13 residues. With 6 bases clipped from V and 3 bases from J, the junction kept 4 bases outside the gene matches. Germline assignment: CDR1 KGHSH and CDR2 LQKENI. CDR3 coding DNA: TGTGCCAGCTCGCGCGGACAGGGCTACGAGCAGTACTTC. Its translation: CASSRGQGYEQYF.

V gene TRBV11-2 combines with J gene TRBJ2-7; a weak D match, TRBD2 (6 bases). The CDR3 length is 16 residues. CDR1 SGHAT and CDR2 FQNNGV come from the germline V gene. V was shortened by 6 bases and J by 7 bases, with 25 bases between the two germline ends. CDR3 sequence reads: CASSLVWTTLGGEQYF. The CDR3 region has the DNA TGTGCCAGCAGTCTGGTATGGACTACTCTCGGAGGAGAGCAGTACTTC.

The chain couples TRBV5-1 to TRBJ2-1, with 7 bases fitting TRBD2. Trimming took 0 bases from V and 4 from J; bases not matched to a gene: 4. The CDR3 loop spans 15 amino acids. Germline V gives CDR1 SGHRS, CDR2 YFSETQ. The CDR3 DNA follows: TGCGCCAGCAGCTTGGTTACTAGCGCGTACAATGAGCAGTTCTTC. It translates to CASSLVTSAYNEQFF.

The rearrangement uses TRBV7-3 and TRBJ2-7; a possible D gene is TRBD2 (6 bases). The ends were cut back, 2 bases at V and 2 bases at J, with 13 bases in the middle. CDR3 size: 15 residues. Germline loops: CDR1 SGHTA, CDR2 FQGTGA. CDR3 residues: CASSLWGTATYEQYF. The CDR3 DNA reads TGTGCCAGCAGCTTATGGGGGACTGCAACCTACGAGCAGTACTTC.

This clone was found once. The chain has TRBV27 and TRBJ1-1, with TRBD1 matching 7 bases. The CDR3 spans 15 residues. Germline loops: CDR1 MNHEY, CDR2 SMNVEV (reference sequence). Trimming at V came to 6 bases and at J to 0 bases, leaving 7 bases not matched to a gene. The CDR3 DNA is TGTGCCAGCAGCCAACGACAGGGCATGAACACTGAAGCTTTCTTT. This translates into CASSQRQGMNTEAFF.

The chain is built from TRBV15 and TRBJ2-7; 9 positions match TRBD2. From germline, CDR1 is LNHNV and CDR2 YYDKDF (reference sequence). This CDR3 contains 16 residues. V was clipped by 0 bases and J by 2 bases; unmatched bases: 5. The DNA for the CDR3 is TGTGCCACCAGCAGAGATAAAGGCGGGAGGGCCTACGAGCAGTACTTC. It translates to CATSRDKGGRAYEQYF. Complete variable domain (other parts from reference TRBV15 and TRBJ2-7): DAMVIQNPRYQVTQFGKPVTLSCSQTLNHNVMYWYQQKSSQAPKLLFHYYDKDFNNEADTPDNFQSRRPNTSFCFLDIRSPGLGDTAMYLCATSRDKGGRAYEQYFGPGTRLTVT.

V gene TRBV6-2 or TRBV6-3 combines with J gene TRBJ2-7; 10 bases align to TRBD2. Germline CDR1 is MNHEY and CDR2 is SVGEGT. Trimming at V came to 0 bases and at J to 5 bases, leaving 1 base not matched to a gene. This CDR3 has 14 residues. CDR3 in DNA: TGTGCCAGCAGTTACTCGAGCGGGAGGGACGAGCAGTACTTC. This sequence encodes CASSYSSGRDEQYF.

The genes are TRBV27 and TRBJ2-7; D might be TRBD1 (6 bases). Between the trimmed V and J ends, which lost 5 bases and 2 bases, there was a span of 10 bases. Germline values: CDR1 MNHEY, CDR2 SMNVEV (reference sequence). The CDR3 runs to 13 residues. In DNA, the CDR3 is TGTGCCAGCAGTATAGGGACACCCTACGAGCAGTACTTC. Translation gives CASSIGTPYEQYF.